The clone carrying this TCR beta chain was found a few times. What it recognizes is unknown. The investigators reverse transcribed all of the isolated RNA, so they sequenced expressed TCRB transcripts. TCRdb's copy holds only in-frame clones and misses some; the assay was immunoSEQ multiplex PCR. The table records 350,000 to 400,000 clones, roughly an eighth of them present only once. The sample comes from a study of beta chain features in type 1 diabetes. V shed 7 bases and J shed 1 base, with 10 bases lying between them. The germline V gene has CDR1 MGHRA and CDR2 YSYEKL. The CDR3 length is 13 residues. Whole-study findings and limits: Researchers report that Type 1 diabetes patients had moderately but significantly shorter TCRB CDR3s across all four CD4+ subsets.

The clonotype was recovered from a woman between 18 and 29 years old with type 1 diabetes. What was sequenced was naive CD4+ T cells from blood. The V gene is TRBV4-1, the J gene TRBJ1-2, with D tentatively TRBD1 (6 bases). CDR3 sequence (DNA): TGCGCCAGCAAGGGGGGGGGTAACTATGGCTACACCTTC. Amino acids: CASKGGGNYGYTF.